Listed here are 5 T cell receptor beta chains from one sample, sequenced in a study of cytomegalovirus exposure and HLA in healthy donors. The primer mix had 60 Vbeta and 13 Jbeta primers. TCRdb's copy holds only in-frame clones and misses some; the assay was immunoSEQ multiplex PCR. The repertoire holds around 97,000 clones, with less than 10% as singletons. The sequencing input was PBMCs. These receptors all stem from a man aged 50 or older in good health and CMV-seropositive.

The chain employs TRBV5-1 and TRBJ1-4; weak D call: TRBD1 (6 bases). CDR1 and CDR2 from the germline V gene are SGHRS and YFSETQ. Trimming stripped 4 bases from V and 0 bases from J, with 13 bases between. CDR3 length: 16 amino acids. CDR3 bases: TGCGCCAGCAGCAGGGGGACCGCTGCAACTAATGAAAAACTGTTTTTT. Translation: CASSRGTAATNEKLFF.

This clone was counted between two and nine times. In nucleotides, the CDR3 is TGTGCCAGCAGTCTCACAACAGGGAATAATTCACCCCTCCACTTT. It yields the protein CASSLTTGNNSPLHF. This sequence joins TRBV25-1 and TRBJ1-6; D might be TRBD1 (6 bases). Trimming pared 5 bases from V and 5 bases from J, leaving 13 bases between. CDR3 size: 15 residues. Germline assignment: CDR1 MGHDK and CDR2 SYGVNS.

This clone was observed many times. V gene TRBV10-2 combines with J gene TRBJ2-7; TRBD2 agrees at 8 bases. CDR1 and CDR2 (germline): WSHSY, SAAADI. The V gene end was trimmed by 7 bases and the J gene end by 3 bases; junction bases not matched to a gene: 8. The CDR3 runs to 14 residues. CDR3 residues: CASTRAGDGYEQYF. DNA for the CDR3: TGCGCCAGCACTCGAGCGGGAGACGGCTACGAGCAGTACTTC.

J is TRBJ2-7 and V is TRBV29-1; TRBD1 matches at 11 bases. The CDR3 sequence is 14 residues long. Germline CDR1 reads SQVTM; CDR2 reads ANQGSEA. V lost 6 bases to trimming and J lost 4 bases; unmatched junction nucleotides: 8. The CDR3 loop is CSVMGQGGSYEQYF. CDR3 DNA: TGCAGCGTGATGGGACAGGGGGGATCGTACGAGCAGTACTTC.

This clone has a handful of counts. CDR3 sequence reads: CASSPGQGEITGELFF. The CDR3 DNA reads TGTGCCAGCAGCCCCGGACAGGGGGAAATCACCGGGGAGCTGTTTTTT. The rearrangement joins TRBV5-6 to TRBJ2-2; TRBD1 matches at 10 bases. From germline, CDR1 is SGHDT and CDR2 YYEEEE. The J segment lost 4 bases and the V segment lost 4 bases, leaving 7 bases of the junction unmatched. The CDR3 is 16 residues long.